A single sample is the source of the 11 T cell receptor beta chains below, sequenced in a study of blood T cell repertoires in COVID-19. Only in-frame clones appear in the TCRdb table, and some are missing; sequencing was by immunoSEQ multiplex PCR. The profile covers approximately 65,000 clones, with 70% to 90% appearing a single time and approximately 4% taken by the ten largest. Sample: PBMCs or T cells enriched from blood (not recorded which). Receptors were obtained from a woman between 35 and 50 years old with acute COVID-19.

The chain uses TRBV6-4 and TRBJ1-5; D gene uncertain. The CDR3 runs 16 residues. Trimming removed 2 bases from V and 0 bases from J, with 11 bases in between. Germline V gives CDR1 MRHNA, CDR2 SNTAGT. The CDR3 nucleotides are TGTGCCAGCAGTGACGTCCGGGTTTATAGCAATCAGCCCCAGCATTTT. It codes for CASSDVRVYSNQPQHF.

The chain couples TRBV19 to TRBJ2-4; the D is unclear. The CDR3 loop spans 16 amino acids. The germline CDR1 and CDR2 sequences are LNHDA and SQIVND (reference sequence). V was pared by 3 bases and J by 0 bases, with 12 bases between. CDR3 coding DNA: TGTGCCAGTAGTATCGTACAGTCTCTAGCCAAAAACATTCAGTACTTC. It is translated as CASSIVQSLAKNIQYF.

The gene calls are TRBV6-5 and TRBJ2-3; 9 bases agree with TRBD1. The length of the CDR3 is 16 residues. V lost 0 bases, J lost 5 bases, and 6 bases stayed unmatched. Germline V gene lookup returns CDR1 MNHEY and CDR2 SVGAGI. The CDR3 DNA follows: TGTGCCAGCAGTTACTCCCGGGACAGGGAGCGAGATACGCAGTATTTT. Its protein is CASSYSRDRERDTQYF.

In its sample, this clone was seen a few times. This chain joins TRBV18 and TRBJ1-3; no clear D. Germline lookup yields CDR1 KGHSH and CDR2 LQKENI. Trimming stripped 4 bases from V and 0 bases from J, with 4 bases between. This CDR3 comprises 13 residues. The CDR3 DNA follows: TGTGCCAGCTCACTAATCTCTGGAAACACCATATATTTT. Residues: CASSLISGNTIYF.

V gene TRBV29-1 combines with J gene TRBJ2-1; 16 bases are a match to TRBD2. V trimming: 7 bases; J trimming: 4 bases; junction bases outside the gene matches: 7. The CDR3 length is 16 residues. Germline V lookup: CDR1 SQVTM, CDR2 ANQGSEA. The CDR3 DNA sequence: TGCAGCGCGACGGGACTAGCGGGAGGGTCATACAATGAGCAGTTCTTC. It encodes CSATGLAGGSYNEQFF.

This chain connects TRBV19 to TRBJ2-3; perhaps TRBD2 as D (6 bases). The germline CDR1 and CDR2 sequences are LNHDA and SQIVND (reference sequence). This CDR3 has 14 residues. V lost 4 bases, J lost 5 bases, and 13 bases lay in between. The CDR3 region has the DNA TGTGCCAGTAGTAGAGGACTGGAGGGAGATACGCAGTATTTT. This encodes CASSRGLEGDTQYF.

This rearrangement joins TRBV5-4 to TRBJ2-1, with 11 bases fitting TRBD2. The CDR3 extends over 15 amino acids. From germline, CDR1 is SGHNT and CDR2 YYREEE (reference sequence). V trimming: 6 bases; J trimming: 2 bases; junction bases outside the gene matches: 4. CDR3 loop: CASTRLAGTYNEQFF. CDR3 bases: TGTGCCAGCACCAGACTAGCGGGGACCTACAATGAGCAGTTCTTC.

The chain uses TRBV29-1 and TRBJ1-4; TRBD1 matches at 11 bases. The CDR3 has 15 amino acids. Trimming at V came to 6 bases and at J to 7 bases, leaving 10 bases not matched to a gene. Germline loops: CDR1 SQVTM, CDR2 ANQGSEA. The DNA of the CDR3 is TGCAGCGTGGCAAACATCGGGACAGGGGGTGAAAAACTGTTTTTT. This sequence encodes CSVANIGTGGEKLFF.

The chain couples TRBV3-1 (or the pseudogene TRBV3-2) to TRBJ2-7, with D perhaps matching TRBD1 (5 bases). CDR1 and CDR2 (germline): LGHDT, YNNKEL (reference sequence). CDR3 length equals 14 residues. V was cut by 1 base and J by 4 bases, with 11 bases left in between. The CDR3: CASSQGLPGYEQYF. CDR3 nucleotides: TGTGCCAGCAGCCAAGGACTCCCAGGGTACGAGCAGTACTTC.

This clone has a single count. CDR3 bases: TGTGCCAGCAGTTACTCGCGGCTAGCGGAGGGGGAGCAGTACTTC. It is translated as CASSYSRLAEGEQYF. The rearrangement uses TRBV6-6 and TRBJ2-7; TRBD2 matches 7 bases. Germline V gene data show CDR1 as MNHNY and CDR2 as SVGAGI (reference sequence). CDR3 length: 15 amino acids. V dropped 0 bases and J dropped 7; count of bases not matched to a gene: 9.

This clone was detected once. The rearrangement joins TRBV9 to TRBJ2-2; tentatively, D is TRBD1 (6 bases). Germline loops: CDR1 SGDLS, CDR2 YYNGEE. There are 17 residues in the CDR3. Trimming cost V 4 bases and J 3 bases, with 19 bases left between them. The DNA for the CDR3 is TGTGCCAGCAGCCTAGGGACAATGGAAATTTACACCGGGGAGCTGTTTTTT. Its translation is CASSLGTMEIYTGELFF.